This T cell receptor beta chain was sequenced for a study of CD8 T cells in Susac syndrome. Reverse transcription of about 0.45 to 1 ug RNA used random hexamers. MiXCR was run by TCRdb on the immunoSEQ multiplex PCR reads, yielding one entry per CDR3 protein. The data hold approximately 300,000 distinct CDR3 sequences, with over 75% observed a single time. There are a few counts of this clonotype. Its antigen is not identified. Germline lookup yields CDR1 LGHDT and CDR2 YNNKEL (reference sequence). Trimming took 1 base from V and 2 from J, leaving 15 bases between them. The CDR3 contains 16 residues. Findings and caveats of the study: Regarding the TCR sequencing and HLA analysis, the study admitted that a relatively small number of individuals were involved.

Patients with stable or active relapsing-remitting disease, all of them treatment-naive, made up the multiple sclerosis controls. The TCR sequence derives from a human donor with multiple sclerosis. The chain is built from TRBV3-1 and TRBJ2-7; D gene uncertain. What was sequenced was CD8+ T cells from PBMCs. Here the CDR3 reads CASSQAGPLSTYEQYF. CDR3 coding DNA: TGTGCCAGCAGCCAAGCAGGTCCGCTCAGCACCTACGAGCAGTACTTC.